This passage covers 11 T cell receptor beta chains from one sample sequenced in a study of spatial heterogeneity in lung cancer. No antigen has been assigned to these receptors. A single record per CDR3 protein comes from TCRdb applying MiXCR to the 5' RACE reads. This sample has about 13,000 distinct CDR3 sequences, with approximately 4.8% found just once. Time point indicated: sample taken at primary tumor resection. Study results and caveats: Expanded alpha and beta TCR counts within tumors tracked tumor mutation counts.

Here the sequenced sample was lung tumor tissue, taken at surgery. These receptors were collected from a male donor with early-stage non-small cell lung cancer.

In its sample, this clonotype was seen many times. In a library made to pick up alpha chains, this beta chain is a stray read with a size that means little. CDR3 sequence: CASSPPYSGGPGELFF. DNA for the CDR3: TGTGCCAGCAGCCCCCCGTATAGCGGGGGCCCCGGGGAGCTGTTTTTT. V and J are TRBV28 and TRBJ2-2; 9 positions agree with TRBD2. Trimming took 6 bases from V and 6 from J; bases not matched to a gene: 11. The length of the CDR3 is 16 residues. Germline V gene data show CDR1 as MDHEN and CDR2 as SYDVKM.

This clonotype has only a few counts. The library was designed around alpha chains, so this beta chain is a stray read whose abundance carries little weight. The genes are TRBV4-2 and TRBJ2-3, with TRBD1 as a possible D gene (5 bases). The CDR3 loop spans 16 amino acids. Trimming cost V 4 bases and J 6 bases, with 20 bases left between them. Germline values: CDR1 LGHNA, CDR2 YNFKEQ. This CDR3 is CASSLRTRAELDTQYF. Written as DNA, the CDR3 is TGTGCCAGCAGCCTTCGGACAAGGGCTGAATTGGATACGCAGTATTTT.

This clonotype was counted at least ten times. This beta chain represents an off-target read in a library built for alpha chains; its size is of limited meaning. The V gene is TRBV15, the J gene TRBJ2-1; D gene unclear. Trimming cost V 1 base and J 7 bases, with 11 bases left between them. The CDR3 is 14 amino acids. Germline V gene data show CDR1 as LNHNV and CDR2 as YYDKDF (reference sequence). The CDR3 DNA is TGTGCCACCAGCAGAGGGGTAGCCACTAATGAGCAGTTCTTC. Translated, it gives CATSRGVATNEQFF.

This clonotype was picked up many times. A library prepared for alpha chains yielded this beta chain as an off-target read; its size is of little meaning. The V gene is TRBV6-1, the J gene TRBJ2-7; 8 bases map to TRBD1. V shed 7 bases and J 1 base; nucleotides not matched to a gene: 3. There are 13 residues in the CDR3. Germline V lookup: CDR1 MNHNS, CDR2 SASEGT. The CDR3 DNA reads TGTGCCAGCAAGAGGACAGGGTCCTACGAGCAGTACTTC. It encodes CASKRTGSYEQYF.

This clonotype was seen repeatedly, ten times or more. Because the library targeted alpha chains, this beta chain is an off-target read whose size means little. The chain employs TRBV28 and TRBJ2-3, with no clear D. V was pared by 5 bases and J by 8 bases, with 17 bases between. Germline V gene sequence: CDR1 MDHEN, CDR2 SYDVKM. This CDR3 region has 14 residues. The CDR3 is CASSNPPLLSTQYF. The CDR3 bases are TGTGCCAGCAGTAACCCACCGCTCCTTTCTACGCAGTATTTT.

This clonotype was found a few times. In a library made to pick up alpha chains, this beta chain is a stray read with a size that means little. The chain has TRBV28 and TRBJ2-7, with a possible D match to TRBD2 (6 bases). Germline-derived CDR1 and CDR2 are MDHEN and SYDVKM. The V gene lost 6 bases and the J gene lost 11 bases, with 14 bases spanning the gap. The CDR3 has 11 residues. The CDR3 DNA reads TGTGCCAGCAGCTCGTGGGGGGAGGAGTACTTC. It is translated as CASSSWGEEYF.

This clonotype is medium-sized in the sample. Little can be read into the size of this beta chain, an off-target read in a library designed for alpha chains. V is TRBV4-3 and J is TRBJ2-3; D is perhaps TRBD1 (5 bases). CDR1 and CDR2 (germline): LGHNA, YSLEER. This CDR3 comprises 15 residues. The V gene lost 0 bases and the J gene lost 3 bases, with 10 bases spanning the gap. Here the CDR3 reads CASSQENRQTDTQYF. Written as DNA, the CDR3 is TGCGCCAGCAGCCAAGAAAACAGGCAAACAGATACGCAGTATTTT.

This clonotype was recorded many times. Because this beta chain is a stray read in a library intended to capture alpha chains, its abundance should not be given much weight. As DNA, the CDR3 is TGTGCCAGCAGTTGGGACAGATCTCCCTACGAGCAGTACTTC. It is translated as CASSWDRSPYEQYF. The rearrangement links TRBV7-9 to TRBJ2-7, with 7 bases matching TRBD1. CDR3 length: 14 residues. CDR1 SEHNR and CDR2 FQNEAQ come from the germline V gene (reference sequence). The trim removed 6 bases at V and 2 bases at J, leaving 7 bases unmatched. Full variable domain (rest looked up from reference TRBV7-9 and TRBJ2-7): DTGVSQNPRHKITKRGQNVTFRCDPISEHNRLYWYRQTLGQGPEFLTYFQNEAQLEKSRLLSDRFSAERPKGSFSTLEIQRTEQGDSAMYLCASSWDRSPYEQYFGPGTRLTVT.

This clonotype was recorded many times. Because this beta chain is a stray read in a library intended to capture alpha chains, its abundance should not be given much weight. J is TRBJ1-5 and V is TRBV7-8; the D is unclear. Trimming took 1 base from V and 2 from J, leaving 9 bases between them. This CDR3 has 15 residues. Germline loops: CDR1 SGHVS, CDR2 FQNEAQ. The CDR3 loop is CASSLVPGRNQPQHF. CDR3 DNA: TGTGCCAGCAGCTTAGTTCCAGGCCGCAATCAGCCCCAGCATTTT.

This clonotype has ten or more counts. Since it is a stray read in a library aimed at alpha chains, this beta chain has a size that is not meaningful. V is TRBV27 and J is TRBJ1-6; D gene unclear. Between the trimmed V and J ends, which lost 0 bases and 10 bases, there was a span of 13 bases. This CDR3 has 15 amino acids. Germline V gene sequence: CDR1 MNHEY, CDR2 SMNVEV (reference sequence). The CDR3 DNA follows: TGTGCCAGCAGTTTATCCCGCCCCTGGGAATCACCCCTCCACTTT. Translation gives CASSLSRPWESPLHF.

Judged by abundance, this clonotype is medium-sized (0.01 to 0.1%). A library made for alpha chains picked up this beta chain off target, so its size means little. CDR3 in amino acids: CASSDRRDQPQHF. CDR3 in DNA: TGTGCCAGCAGTGACAGGCGGGATCAGCCCCAGCATTTT. The rearrangement links TRBV27 to TRBJ1-5; perhaps TRBD1 as D (6 bases). Germline V gene data show CDR1 as MNHEY and CDR2 as SMNVEV (reference sequence). This CDR3 spans 13 amino acids. The ends were cut back, 5 bases at V and 5 bases at J, with 10 bases in the middle.